A single sample gave rise to the 28 T cell receptor beta chains below, sequenced in a study of CD8 T cells in ankylosing spondylitis (TCRdb year 2017). Library preparation used 5' RACE. TCRdb lists the instrument as Illumina HiSeq 2500. TCRdb's own reprocessing of the public reads used fastp at Q25 and MiXCR and kept productive beta chains. A single entry per CDR3 protein holds the most common genes and DNA from its merged rows. The sample yields about 360,000 distinct CDR3 sequences; roughly 20% were counted once. The top ten clones comprise around 12% of the sample. Sequencing was performed on blood, either unsorted or a sorted T cell fraction (not recorded which). The receptors originated from a male donor with ankylosing spondylitis or in good health (not recorded which).

This clonotype was seen many times. This chain uses TRBV19 with TRBJ2-3; 13 positions agree with TRBD2. Germline V gives CDR1 LNHDA, CDR2 SQIVND (reference sequence). This CDR3 has 16 amino acids. Unmatched junction bases numbered 9, after V lost 4 bases and J lost 8 bases. CDR3 sequence (DNA): TGTGCCAGTAGTAACAGACTAGCGGGGGGCCTCTCTACGCAGTATTTT. Its protein is CASSNRLAGGLSTQYF.

V gene TRBV9 combines with J gene TRBJ2-1, with 9 nucleotides matching TRBD2. CDR3 size: 14 residues. V trimming: 3 bases; J trimming: 8 bases; junction bases outside the gene matches: 6. Germline values: CDR1 SGDLS, CDR2 YYNGEE. The CDR3 nucleotides are TGTGCCAGCAGCGGGGGACTAGCAGGTGATGAGCAGTTCTTC. Protein product: CASSGGLAGDEQFF.

This clonotype has just a few counts. J is TRBJ2-1 and V is TRBV11-1; D is perhaps TRBD2 (6 bases). The V end was cut by 5 bases, the J end by 1 base, with 21 bases between. Germline V gene lookup returns CDR1 SGHAT and CDR2 FQDESV (reference sequence). The CDR3 sequence is 18 residues long. The DNA for the CDR3 is TGTGCCAGCAGCACGGGGGACCCCGGTTGGGTGTCCTACAATGAGCAGTTCTTC. Protein sequence: CASSTGDPGWVSYNEQFF.

The rearrangement joins TRBV29-1 to TRBJ2-3, with D maybe TRBD2 (6 bases). From germline, CDR1 is SQVTM and CDR2 ANQGSEA. The CDR3 is 13 residues long. V lost 4 bases, J lost 8 bases, and 16 bases lay in between. The CDR3 DNA follows: TGCAGCGTTGGGTCCGGGGGTATGGGTACGCAGTATTTT. It encodes CSVGSGGMGTQYF.

CDR3 sequence reads: CSVERGLSGQYF. CDR3 sequence (DNA): TGCAGCGTTGAAAGGGGTTTATCAGGGCAGTACTTC. This chain connects TRBV29-1 to TRBJ2-7; perhaps TRBD1 as D (5 bases). V gave up 2 bases and J gave up 9 bases, with 14 bases separating them. Germline V CDR1 and CDR2: SQVTM, ANQGSEA. The CDR3 length is 12 residues.

The chain employs TRBV12-3 or TRBV12-4 and TRBJ2-3; no clear D. The CDR3 extends over 16 amino acids. V lost 5 bases, J lost 2 bases, and 17 bases lay in between. The CDR3 region has the DNA TGTGCCAGCAGTCCCCAGACGCAGAAAGACACAGATACGCAGTATTTT. It codes for CASSPQTQKDTDTQYF.

This clonotype showed up just a few times. The chain carries TRBV3-1 and TRBJ2-3; D is ambiguous. The V end lost 1 base, the J end lost 2 bases, and 19 bases lay between the germline ends. CDR1 LGHDT and CDR2 YNNKEL come from the germline V gene (reference sequence). CDR3 length: 18 amino acids. The CDR3 sequence: CASSQVLGPRAVTDTQYF. The CDR3 region has the DNA TGTGCCAGCAGCCAAGTTTTGGGTCCTCGGGCCGTCACAGATACGCAGTATTTT.

The CDR3 is CASSLAMVTTSGANVLTF. As DNA, the CDR3 is TGTGCCAGCAGCTTAGCGATGGTTACCACCTCTGGGGCCAACGTCCTGACTTTC. The gene calls are TRBV7-2 and TRBJ2-6; no definite D call. The CDR3 loop spans 18 amino acids. Trimming pared 0 bases from V and 0 bases from J, leaving 12 bases between. The germline gives CDR1 SGHTA, CDR2 FQGNSA.

A few counts support this clonotype. This rearrangement joins TRBV27 to TRBJ2-2; unclear D gene. V was clipped by 5 bases and J by 1 base, with 11 bases between them. The germline gives CDR1 MNHEY, CDR2 SMNVEV (reference sequence). This CDR3 is 15 amino acids long. The DNA for the CDR3 is TGTGCCAGCAGTCCCCCAGAGGAGAACACCGGGGAGCTGTTTTTT. It specifies CASSPPEENTGELFF.

The table lists this clonotype with a few counts. The chain links TRBV12-3 or TRBV12-4 to TRBJ2-7; tentative D call: TRBD1 (6 bases). The CDR3 spans 14 residues. Trimming cost V 5 bases and J 2 bases, with 13 bases left between them. In nucleotides, the CDR3 is TGTGCCAGCAGTCACCAGGACAGTGCCTACGAGCAGTACTTC. Amino acids: CASSHQDSAYEQYF.

The chain carries TRBV3-1 and TRBJ2-2; no reliable D call. Trimming stripped 4 bases from V and 6 bases from J, with 18 bases between. CDR1 and CDR2 (germline): LGHDT, YNNKEL (reference sequence). This CDR3 is built from 16 residues. Here the CDR3 reads CASSPAALVGAGELFF. The CDR3 coding sequence is TGTGCCAGCAGCCCAGCTGCGTTAGTGGGCGCCGGGGAGCTGTTTTTT.

This chain connects TRBV6-5 to TRBJ1-6; the match to TRBD1 covers 7 bases. Germline values: CDR1 MNHEY, CDR2 SVGAGI. The V segment lost 7 bases and the J segment 3 bases; nucleotides outside the gene matches: 6. The CDR3 consists of 15 residues. The DNA of the CDR3 is TGTGCCAGCAATTCAGGGGGAGACTATAATTCACCCCTCCACTTT. This gives the protein CASNSGGDYNSPLHF.

The chain is built from TRBV20-1 and TRBJ1-6, with no clear D. The CDR3 is 16 residues long. With 1 base removed from V and 0 bases from J, the gap between germline ends came to 10 bases. CDR1 and CDR2 (germline): DFQATT, SNEGSKA (reference sequence). CDR3 sequence (DNA): TGCAGTGCTAGAGGGTCAGAGAGCTCCTATAATTCACCCCTCCACTTT. Its protein product is CSARGSESSYNSPLHF.

There are a few counts of this clonotype. J is TRBJ2-7 and V is TRBV4-1; 9 nucleotides align to TRBD1. This CDR3 region has 14 residues. Germline V CDR1 and CDR2: MGHRA, YSYEKL. The ends lost 1 base at V and 12 bases at J; junction bases unmatched: 10. CDR3 coding DNA: TGCGCCAGCAGCCAAGTAGTACCGGGACAGGGTGTGTACTTC. Translating it yields CASSQVVPGQGVYF.

This clonotype showed up just a few times. The rearrangement uses TRBV3-1 and TRBJ2-1; 9 bases match TRBD1. Germline values: CDR1 LGHDT, CDR2 YNNKEL (reference sequence). The CDR3 contains 13 residues. V was pared by 5 bases and J by 8 bases, with 4 bases of the junction left unmatched. The CDR3 DNA follows: TGTGCCAGCAGCAGTACAGGGGGCGATGAGCAGTTCTTC. Translated: CASSSTGGDEQFF.

This clonotype was picked up a small number of times. The junction departs from the called germline gene at one end, perhaps through a read error. The genes are TRBV7-7 and TRBJ2-1; 9 bases agree with TRBD1. The CDR3 has 16 amino acids. Looked up from germline, CDR1 is SSHAT and CDR2 is FNYEAQ (reference sequence). Here the CDR3 DNA reads TGTGCTAGCAGCTTAGGCGGGACAGGGCCTTTGGATGAGCAGTTCTTC. Translating it yields CASSLGGTGPLDEQFF.

The rearrangement uses TRBV18 and TRBJ2-3; D uncertain. V was cut by 3 bases and J by 6 bases, with 7 bases left in between. This CDR3 comprises 12 residues. Germline assignment: CDR1 KGHSH and CDR2 LQKENI. Here the CDR3 DNA reads TGTGCCAGCTCACCGGTCGGCGATACGCAGTATTTT. Its translation: CASSPVGDTQYF. The entire variable domain, with the rest obtained from reference TRBV18 and TRBJ2-3, is as follows: NAGVMQNPRHLVRRRGQEARLRCSPMKGHSHVYWYRQLPEEGLKFMVYLQKENIIDESGMPKERFSAEFPKEGPSILRIQQVVRGDSAAYFCASSPVGDTQYFGPGTRLTVL.

Only a few counts were recorded for this clonotype. The V gene is TRBV28, the J gene TRBJ2-7; no clear D gene. Germline assignment: CDR1 MDHEN and CDR2 SYDVKM. Trimming took 7 bases from V and 2 from J, leaving 12 bases between them. This CDR3 comprises 13 residues. CDR3: CASNTRYPYEQYF. For the CDR3, the DNA is TGTGCCAGCAATACCAGGTACCCCTACGAGCAGTACTTC.

The J gene is TRBJ2-7, the V gene TRBV20-1; TRBD1 agrees at 9 bases. J was trimmed by 2 bases and V by 3 bases; bases with no gene match: 8. The CDR3 spans 15 residues. CDR1 and CDR2 from the germline V gene are DFQATT and SNEGSKA (reference sequence). The DNA of the CDR3 is TGCAGTGCTAGCCGACTGGGACAGGGCACCTACGAGCAGTACTTC. Translated: CSASRLGQGTYEQYF.

The chain recombines TRBV5-5 with TRBJ1-1, with TRBD1 matching over 8 bases. Losses at the gene ends were 4 bases for V and 0 bases for J; bases not matched to a gene: 5. CDR1 and CDR2 from the germline V gene are SGHKS and YYEKEE (reference sequence). The CDR3 runs 15 residues. CDR3 DNA: TGTGCCAGCAGCGCACCGGGACAGGTGAACACTGAAGCTTTCTTT. This sequence encodes CASSAPGQVNTEAFF.

The rearrangement uses TRBV4-1 and TRBJ2-1; TRBD1 might be the D (5 bases). Trimming took 3 bases from V and 10 from J, leaving 13 bases between them. Germline V CDR1 and CDR2: MGHRA, YSYEKL. This CDR3 spans 13 amino acids. The CDR3 DNA sequence: TGCGCCAGCAGCCAGATAGGGGCGTGGGAGCAGTTCTTC. It specifies CASSQIGAWEQFF.

This clonotype came up a few times. V usage is TRBV5-1 and J usage is TRBJ1-2, with D unresolved. The germline V gene has CDR1 SGHRS and CDR2 YFSETQ. CDR3 length equals 15 residues. Trimming removed 5 bases from V and 3 bases from J, with 17 bases in between. The CDR3 reads CASRYEGILDYGYTF. The CDR3 nucleotides are TGCGCCAGCAGATACGAGGGAATACTTGACTATGGCTACACCTTC. The variable domain in full, with the rest retrieved from reference TRBV5-1 and TRBJ1-2, is KAGVTQTPRYLIKTRGQQVTLSCSPISGHRSVSWYQQTPGQGLQFLFEYFSETQRNKGNFPGRFSGRQFSNSRSEMNVSTLELGDSALYLCASRYEGILDYGYTFGSGTRLTVV.

The DNA of the CDR3 is TGTGCCAGCAGTGAGGGGGGGTGGGGCAATCAGCCCCAGCATTTT. Protein product: CASSEGGWGNQPQHF. The chain employs TRBV2 and TRBJ1-5; possibly TRBD1 for D (5 bases). The CDR3 is 15 residues long. Germline CDR1 SNHLY, CDR2 FYNNEI. Trimming pared 3 bases from V and 2 bases from J, leaving 11 bases between.

The chain is built from TRBV3-1 and TRBJ2-7, with D maybe TRBD1 (6 bases). Germline CDR1 LGHDT, CDR2 YNNKEL (reference sequence). V lost 4 bases, J lost 6 bases, and 19 bases lay in between. The CDR3 has 15 amino acids. In nucleotides, the CDR3 is TGTGCCAGCAGCCCCGAACCGACAGGTATGGGCGAGCAGTACTTC. Its translation is CASSPEPTGMGEQYF.

This clonotype showed up just a few times. V and J are TRBV10-1 and TRBJ2-1; D remains unclear. Germline V gene sequence: CDR1 WNHNN, CDR2 SYGVQD (reference sequence). The CDR3 totals 14 residues. Trimming stripped 0 bases from V and 5 bases from J, with 8 bases between. The CDR3 reads CASSESIGNNEQFF. CDR3 sequence (DNA): TGCGCCAGCAGTGAGTCGATTGGGAACAATGAGCAGTTCTTC.

Only a few counts were recorded for this clonotype. V and J are TRBV5-6 and TRBJ2-3; tentatively, D is TRBD1 (6 bases). This CDR3 contains 14 residues. Germline CDR1 is SGHDT and CDR2 is YYEEEE. V lost 0 bases and J lost 3, with 8 bases in between. Here the CDR3 DNA reads TGTGCCAGCAGCTTGGTTCAGGGGACAGATACGCAGTATTTT. Protein sequence: CASSLVQGTDTQYF.

This clonotype has ten or more counts. J is TRBJ2-3 and V is TRBV29-1; TRBD1 agrees at 7 bases. CDR3 length: 12 amino acids. Germline V gene lookup returns CDR1 SQVTM and CDR2 ANQGSEA. After removal of 7 bases from V and 6 bases from J, the junction contained 7 bases not matched to a gene. The CDR3 sequence: CSAPDRMDTQYF. In DNA form, the CDR3 reads TGCAGCGCACCGGACAGGATGGATACGCAGTATTTT.

This clonotype was seen a few times. The chain joins TRBV20-1 to TRBJ2-7; D call uncertain. This CDR3 is 15 amino acids long. Germline V gives CDR1 DFQATT, CDR2 SNEGSKA (reference sequence). Deletions cut 0 bases from V and 1 base from J, with 13 bases between. CDR3 in DNA: TGCAGTGCTAGAGATATAACGGCTTCATCCTACGAGCAGTACTTC. This translates into CSARDITASSYEQYF.